Listed below are T cell receptor beta chains from one sample, sequenced in a study of blood T cell repertoires in COVID-19. Here immunoSEQ multiplex PCR was the method, and the copy in TCRdb shows in-frame clones only, minus some. Here the sample spans about 240,000 clones, around 83% being singletons. Source material: peripheral blood. These receptors were obtained from a woman in her sixties or seventies with active or convalescent COVID-19. The CDR3 runs from the conserved cysteine through the conserved F or W. Each record gives: V gene, CDR3 protein.

TRBV5-1 | CASSPGTNLGSNQPQHF
TRBV29-1 | CSATMDPGQWPYEQYF
TRBV20-1 | CSATTFGTDTF
TRBV19 | CASSKGGQGRSPLHF
TRBV7-3 | CASSLTTGVGSPLHF
TRBV4-1 | CASSQSTGGGPYEQYF
TRBV27 | CASSLSRPGGVTEAFF
TRBV2 | CASSQAITGELFF
TRBV18 | CASSPMGASTDTQYF
TRBV30 | CAWSVGPTNYGYTF
TRBV7-2 | CASSLEAGAGGYTF
TRBV5-4 | CATRRGQDYEQYF
TRBV12-3/TRBV12-4 | CASSLGQFYGYTF
TRBV11-2 | CASSLVDRGAYEQYF
TRBV4-3 | CASSQDYRPGLTGDTQYF
TRBV14 | CASSQEEGIDYTF
TRBV7-2 | CASSLSYGNTIYF
TRBV19 | CASSIAGFAYEQYF
TRBV12-5 | CASGLGTLSYEQYF
TRBV3-1/TRBV3-2 | CASSQRRGVYGYTF
TRBV5-4 | CASSLGDRSSYEQYF
TRBV5-1 | CASSMDGSYEQYF
TRBV9 | CASSEGVGGGAYSPDTQYF
TRBV6-2/TRBV6-3 | CASSYLETQYF
TRBV27 | CASSPTSDRFYTEAFF
TRBV11-1 | CASSPTSGGAVDTQYF
TRBV7-3 | CASSLPAAPYGYTF
TRBV7-9 | CASSLGGTAVGNTIYF
TRBV6-1 | CASSDRDITGYTF
TRBV10-3 | CAIRPGQGETQYF
TRBV6-5 | CASSYDRGHEQYF
TRBV5-1 | CASSFEGRNTEAFF
TRBV5-6 | CASSLVRSGANVLTF
TRBV12-3/TRBV12-4 | CASSSTRNIQYF
TRBV2 | CASTERTGGFQPQHF
TRBV4-2 | CASSQDAGRPSSYNEQFF
TRBV9 | CASSVGQGRNQPQHF
TRBV29-1 | CSVDSGGTDTQYF
TRBV6-2/TRBV6-3 | CASSPGTSTYEQYF
TRBV30 | CAWRGGSSGNQPQHF
TRBV4-3 | CASSQRGVGTDTQYF
TRBV9 | CASSVGGTGQETQYF
TRBV10-3 | CAISESNNVGGNYGYTF
TRBV6-5 | CASRTSGGTYEQYF
TRBV4-3 | CASSQDQGLNEKLFF
TRBV2 | CASSEAGRGDYGYTF
TRBV4-2 | CASSSRLASGSTDTQYF
TRBV7-9 | CASTRQGAVSYEQYF
TRBV7-2 | CASSLLGLAGGRETQYF
TRBV4-1 | CASSQGQPGVSPLHF